The sample holds a few counts of the clone carrying this TCR beta chain. The sample contains more than one DNA sequence encoding this CDR3. The sample is drawn from a study of blood T cell repertoires in COVID-19. Study-level background: The United States, Italy and Spain were the sources of the acute and convalescent COVID-19 samples. PBMCs, B-cell-depleted T cells, or T cells were the source of the cDNA or gDNA that made up the material.

The study assigned cohorts using participant-reported clinical history. This CDR3 is built from 15 residues. The V end was cut by 2 bases, the J end by 1 base, with 12 bases between. Per the germline V gene, CDR1 is MNHEY and CDR2 is SVGEGT. Using immunoSEQ multiplex PCR, the repertoire was profiled, and TCRdb retains in-frame clones only, with some absent. Among 110,000 to 150,000 clones listed, 86% were seen once. The chain recombines TRBV6-2 or TRBV6-3 with TRBJ2-7, with a tentative D call TRBD1 (5 bases). The sequence derives from a man in his fifties who had recovered from COVID-19. The sample was PBMCs or T cells enriched from blood (not recorded which). The CDR3 protein is CASSYQGPYSYEQYV. CDR3 DNA sequence: TGTGCCAGCAGTTACCAGGGTCCCTATTCCTACGAGCAGTACGTC.